These 26 T cell receptor beta chains were sequenced from one sample in a study of T cells in Graves' hyperthyroidism and ophthalmopathy. Authors of the study amplified TCR beta CDR3 regions from RNA transcripts. HTBI primers drove first-round RT-PCR of the TCR CDR3. From the multiplex PCR reads, TCRdb called clonotypes with MiXCR, one entry per CDR3 protein. The sample yields approximately 600,000 distinct CDR3 sequences, 11% to 15% seen once. Input material: blood. The origin of the receptors is a woman aged 30 to 39 with Graves' hyperthyroidism that later progressed to Graves' ophthalmopathy.

This clonotype was seen many times. The V call is TRBV7-2, the J call TRBJ2-3; the match to TRBD2 covers 11 bases. CDR3 length: 18 residues. Per the germline V gene, CDR1 is SGHTA and CDR2 is FQGNSA. V lost 1 base to trimming and J lost 0 bases; unmatched junction nucleotides: 6. This chain's CDR3 is CASSLGLAGPLSTDTQYF. The CDR3 DNA reads as TGTGCCAGCAGCTTAGGACTAGCGGGACCCCTAAGCACAGATACGCAGTATTTT. Supplemented by reference TRBV7-2 and TRBJ2-3, the full variable domain reads GAGVSQSPSNKVTEKGKDVELRCDPISGHTALYWYRQSLGQGLEFLIYFQGNSAPDKSGLPSDRFSAERTGGSVSTLTIQRTQQEDSAVYLCASSLGLAGPLSTDTQYFGPGTRLTVL.

This clonotype showed up many times. The CDR3 DNA reads as TGTGCCAGCAGTCGGACAGAAGGCTATGGCTACACCTTC. This codes for CASSRTEGYGYTF. The chain uses TRBV2 and TRBJ1-2; TRBD1 might be the D (6 bases). Between the trimmed V and J ends, which lost 5 bases and 4 bases, there was a span of 11 bases. CDR1 and CDR2 from the germline V gene are SNHLY and FYNNEI. CDR3 length: 13 amino acids.

At least ten counts were recorded for this clonotype. The chain employs TRBV5-1 and TRBJ1-1, with TRBD1 matching 10 bases. Germline lookup yields CDR1 SGHRS and CDR2 YFSETQ. Losses at the gene ends were 3 bases for V and 8 bases for J; bases not matched to a gene: 4. This CDR3 is 13 amino acids long. This chain's CDR3 is CASSYPDRGEAFF. CDR3 in DNA: TGCGCCAGCAGCTACCCGGACAGGGGGGAAGCTTTCTTT.

At least ten counts were recorded for this clonotype. This chain joins TRBV2 and TRBJ2-1, with a weak D call TRBD2 (6 bases). This CDR3 contains 13 residues. Trimming left V 2 bases short and J 7 bases short, with 9 bases between. Germline lookup yields CDR1 SNHLY and CDR2 FYNNEI. This CDR3 reads CASSEISGNEQFF. DNA of the CDR3: TGTGCCAGCAGTGAAATTAGCGGAAATGAGCAGTTCTTC.

This clonotype was observed at least ten times. The chain combines TRBV12-3 or TRBV12-4 with TRBJ2-2; perhaps D is TRBD1 or TRBD2 (5 bases each). The V gene lost 7 bases and the J gene lost 4 bases, with 13 bases spanning the gap. The CDR3 runs to 14 residues. The CDR3 bases are TGTGCCAGCAACCGGGACCTCGGCACCGGGGAGCTGTTTTTT. It yields the protein CASNRDLGTGELFF.

The chain is built from TRBV7-9 and TRBJ2-7, with TRBD2 as a possible D gene (6 bases). CDR3 length: 13 amino acids. CDR1 and CDR2 (germline): SEHNR, FQNEAQ (reference sequence). V lost 2 bases to trimming and J lost 4 bases, with 9 bases between them. The CDR3 sequence: CASSLTAGYEQYF. The DNA for the CDR3 is TGTGCCAGCAGCTTAACGGCGGGGTACGAGCAGTACTTC.

This clonotype was seen repeatedly, ten times or more. V and J are TRBV7-2 and TRBJ1-1; no definite D call. Trimming shortened V by 1 base and J by 0 bases, and 9 bases separated the two germline ends. Germline CDR1 and CDR2: SGHTA and FQGNSA. The CDR3 covers 15 residues. This chain's CDR3 is CASSLDPVVNTEAFF. The CDR3 DNA reads as TGTGCCAGCAGCTTAGATCCAGTTGTGAACACTGAAGCTTTCTTT.

This clonotype has only a few counts. The chain recombines TRBV19 with TRBJ2-1, with 7 positions matching TRBD1. Germline CDR1 is LNHDA and CDR2 is SQIVND (reference sequence). The CDR3 runs to 13 residues. Unmatched junction bases numbered 8, after V lost 8 bases and J lost 7 bases. CDR3 region: CASHRQGQNEQFF. Written as DNA, the CDR3 is TGTGCCAGTCACAGACAGGGACAAAATGAGCAGTTCTTC. The full variable domain, completed using reference TRBV19 and TRBJ2-1, is DGGITQSPKYLFRKEGQNVTLSCEQNLNHDAMYWYRQDPGQGLRLIYYSQIVNDFQKGDIAEGYSVSREKKESFPLTVTSAQKNPTAFYLCASHRQGQNEQFFGPGTRLTVL.

This clonotype was recorded many times. The rearrangement links TRBV11-2 to TRBJ2-1, with 9 nucleotides matching TRBD2. The germline V gene has CDR1 SGHAT and CDR2 FQNNGV. V shed 2 bases, J shed 10 bases, and the junction held 3 bases outside the gene matches. The CDR3 has 13 residues. Here the CDR3 reads CASSLFSGGEQFF. The CDR3 region has the DNA TGTGCCAGCAGCTTATTTAGCGGGGGCGAGCAGTTCTTC.

This clonotype was detected only a few times. The chain has TRBV19 and TRBJ1-5; possibly TRBD1 for D (5 bases). V lost 7 bases and J 6 bases, leaving 19 bases between the germline ends. The CDR3 extends over 15 amino acids. Germline CDR1 reads LNHDA; CDR2 reads SQIVND (reference sequence). The CDR3 nucleotides are TGTGCCAGTAAGGACTGGGGGACCCAGAGTCAGCCCCAGCATTTT. It encodes CASKDWGTQSQPQHF. Supplemented by reference TRBV19 and TRBJ1-5, the full variable domain reads DGGITQSPKYLFRKEGQNVTLSCEQNLNHDAMYWYRQDPGQGLRLIYYSQIVNDFQKGDIAEGYSVSREKKESFPLTVTSAQKNPTAFYLCASKDWGTQSQPQHFGDGTRLSIL.

This clonotype has ten or more counts. The chain carries TRBV12-5 and TRBJ1-1; D is uncertain. The length of the CDR3 is 12 residues. With 4 bases removed from V and 8 bases from J, the gap between germline ends came to 11 bases. Looked up from germline, CDR1 is LGHNT and CDR2 is FRNRAP. The CDR3, as DNA: TGTGCTAGTGGTTACTCCGTCGAGGAAGCTTTCTTT. Amino acids: CASGYSVEEAFF.

In its sample, this clonotype was seen many times. The chain's CDR3 is CASSLFGTIETQYF. For the CDR3, the DNA is TGTGCCAGCAGTTTATTTGGGACAATAGAGACCCAGTACTTC. The chain joins TRBV27 to TRBJ2-5; tentatively, D is TRBD1 (6 bases). The CDR3 consists of 14 residues. Germline V gene lookup returns CDR1 MNHEY and CDR2 SMNVEV (reference sequence). The V and J ends lost 1 base and 4 bases respectively, with 10 bases between them.

This clonotype has at least ten counts. This rearrangement joins TRBV6-1 to TRBJ2-7; either TRBD1 or TRBD2 may supply D (5 bases each). Trimming left V 5 bases short and J 5 bases short, with 22 bases between. The CDR3 is 16 residues long. Germline lookup yields CDR1 MNHNS and CDR2 SASEGT. The CDR3 region is CASSYNPGYTQDEQYF. DNA of the CDR3: TGTGCCAGCAGTTATAACCCGGGATACACACAGGACGAGCAGTACTTC.

The sample holds many counts of this clonotype. This chain joins TRBV5-1 and TRBJ2-2, with D tentatively TRBD2 (5 bases). The CDR3 spans 14 residues. V was trimmed by 5 bases and J by 0 bases, leaving 8 bases between them. The V gene's germline CDR1 is SGHRS and CDR2 YFSETQ. Here the CDR3 DNA reads TGCGCCAGCAGGGTAGCGCCGAACACCGGGGAGCTGTTTTTT. It translates to CASRVAPNTGELFF.

The sample holds many counts of this clonotype. The rearrangement joins TRBV27 to TRBJ1-5; D gene uncertain. Germline assignment: CDR1 MNHEY and CDR2 SMNVEV (reference sequence). V gave up 5 bases and J gave up 0 bases, with 14 bases separating them. The CDR3 spans 16 residues. CDR3 coding DNA: TGTGCCAGCAGTCCCTCCGGAGGGATTAGCAATCAGCCCCAGCATTTT. It is translated as CASSPSGGISNQPQHF.

This clonotype was picked up many times. V is TRBV7-2 and J is TRBJ2-1, with 13 positions matching TRBD2. V was clipped by 5 bases and J by 0 bases; unmatched bases: 10. There are 19 residues in the CDR3. Germline CDR1 and CDR2: SGHTA and FQGNSA. This chain's CDR3 is CASSRPTSGGWSSYNEQFF. As DNA, the CDR3 is TGTGCCAGCAGCCGCCCGACTAGCGGGGGGTGGAGCTCCTACAATGAGCAGTTCTTC.

This clonotype was counted at least ten times. DNA of the CDR3: TGTGCCAGCAGCTCCTTCCGGGACAGGGACTATGGCTACACCTTC. It is translated as CASSSFRDRDYGYTF. The chain is built from TRBV11-2 and TRBJ1-2; TRBD1 agrees at 9 bases. After removal of 4 bases from V and 3 bases from J, the junction contained 6 bases not matched to a gene. CDR3 size: 15 residues. Per the germline V gene, CDR1 is SGHAT and CDR2 is FQNNGV.

The J gene is TRBJ1-5, the V gene TRBV20-1; possibly TRBD1 for D (5 bases). The CDR3 covers 15 residues. V lost 6 bases, J lost 1 base, and 16 bases lay in between. Per germline, CDR1 DFQATT and CDR2 SNEGSKA (reference sequence). In DNA form, the CDR3 reads TGCAGTGCCTCCGGGGGTTTCGGGAGCAATCAGCCCCAGCATTTT. Translation: CSASGGFGSNQPQHF.

This clonotype appeared many times. The gene calls are TRBV30 and TRBJ2-1; no definite D call. This CDR3 has 12 amino acids. Germline V CDR1 and CDR2: GTSNPN, SVGIG (reference sequence). Trimming stripped 3 bases from V and 3 bases from J, with 6 bases between. This CDR3 reads CAWSPFYNEQFF. CDR3 DNA: TGTGCCTGGAGCCCGTTCTACAATGAGCAGTTCTTC.

V is TRBV9 and J is TRBJ2-1, with D perhaps given as TRBD1 or TRBD2 (5 bases each). CDR3 size: 13 residues. Germline V gene lookup returns CDR1 SGDLS and CDR2 YYNGEE. V was pared by 2 bases and J by 5 bases, with 8 bases between. The CDR3 reads CASSVWGNNEQFF. CDR3 in DNA: TGTGCCAGCAGCGTCTGGGGGAACAATGAGCAGTTCTTC.

The chain has TRBV25-1 and TRBJ2-5; 10 bases are shared with TRBD1. The CDR3 consists of 14 residues. The ends lost 6 bases at V and 1 base at J; junction bases unmatched: 2. The germline CDR1 and CDR2 sequences are MGHDK and SYGVNS. CDR3 protein: CASSRTGGQETQYF. CDR3 nucleotides: TGTGCCAGCAGCCGGACAGGGGGCCAAGAGACCCAGTACTTC.

This clonotype showed up many times. The genes are TRBV18 and TRBJ1-5, with a weak D call TRBD1 (5 bases). Germline V lookup: CDR1 KGHSH, CDR2 LQKENI. The CDR3 spans 14 residues. Trimming shortened V by 5 bases and J by 4 bases, and 12 bases separated the two germline ends. The CDR3 DNA sequence: TGTGCCAGCTCATCGAGGGACCGGAATCAGCCCCAGCATTTT. It translates to CASSSRDRNQPQHF.

This clonotype was seen ten or more times. V gene TRBV30 combines with J gene TRBJ1-4; D might be TRBD1 (5 bases). Per germline, CDR1 GTSNPN and CDR2 SVGIG (reference sequence). This CDR3 comprises 15 residues. Trimming cost V 0 bases and J 3 bases, with 11 bases left between them. The CDR3 DNA reads as TGTGCCTGGAGTGTACTCGGGACTCCTAATGAAAAACTGTTTTTT. This translates into CAWSVLGTPNEKLFF.

In its sample, this clonotype was seen many times. The chain is built from TRBV7-2 and TRBJ2-7; TRBD2 agrees at 7 bases. V was pared by 8 bases and J by 5 bases, with 9 bases of the junction left unmatched. CDR1 and CDR2 from the germline V gene are SGHTA and FQGNSA. This CDR3 contains 13 residues. The CDR3: CASAAGAWDEQYF. DNA for the CDR3: TGTGCCAGCGCGGCGGGAGCATGGGACGAGCAGTACTTC.

This clonotype was seen a few times. This may arise from a read error, as a much more abundant clone is one base away. The chain couples TRBV27 to TRBJ1-2, with D perhaps matching TRBD1 (6 bases). The CDR3 has 12 amino acids. Germline CDR1 MNHEY, CDR2 SMNVEV (reference sequence). The CDR3 loop is CASRTGSRGYAF. For the CDR3, the DNA is TGTGCCAGCAGAACAGGGTCGAGGGGCTACGCCTTC.

This clonotype was recorded at least ten times. The rearrangement uses TRBV7-2 and TRBJ1-2; D gene ambiguous. Germline values: CDR1 SGHTA, CDR2 FQGNSA. This CDR3 has 14 residues. V lost 5 bases, J lost 4 bases, and 14 bases lay in between. CDR3 region: CASSPSDGPYGYTF. The CDR3 bases are TGTGCCAGCAGCCCCTCGGACGGTCCCTATGGCTACACCTTC.